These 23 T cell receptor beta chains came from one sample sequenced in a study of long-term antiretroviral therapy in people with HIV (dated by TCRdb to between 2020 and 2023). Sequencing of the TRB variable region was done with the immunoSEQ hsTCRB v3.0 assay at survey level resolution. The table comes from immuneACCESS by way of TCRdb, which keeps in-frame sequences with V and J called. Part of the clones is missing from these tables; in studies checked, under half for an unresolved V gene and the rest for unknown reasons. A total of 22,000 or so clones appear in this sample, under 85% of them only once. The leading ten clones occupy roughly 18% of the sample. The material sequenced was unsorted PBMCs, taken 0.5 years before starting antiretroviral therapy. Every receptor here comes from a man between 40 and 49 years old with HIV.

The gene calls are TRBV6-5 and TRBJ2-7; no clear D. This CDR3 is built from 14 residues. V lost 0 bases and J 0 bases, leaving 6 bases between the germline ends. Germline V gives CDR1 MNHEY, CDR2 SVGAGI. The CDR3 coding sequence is TGTGCCAGCAGTTACTCGATCAGCTCCTACGAGCAGTACTTC. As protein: CASSYSISSYEQYF.

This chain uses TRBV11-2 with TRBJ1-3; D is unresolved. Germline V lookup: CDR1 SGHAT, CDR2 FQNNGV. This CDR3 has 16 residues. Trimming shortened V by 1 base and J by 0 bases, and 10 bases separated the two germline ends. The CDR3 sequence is CASSLVSGFSGNTIYF. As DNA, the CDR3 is TGTGCCAGCAGCTTAGTTTCTGGGTTCTCTGGAAACACCATATATTTT.

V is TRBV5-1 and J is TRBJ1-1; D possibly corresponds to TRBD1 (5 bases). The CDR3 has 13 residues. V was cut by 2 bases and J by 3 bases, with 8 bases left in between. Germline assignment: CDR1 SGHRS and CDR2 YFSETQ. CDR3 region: CASSFPGDTEAFF. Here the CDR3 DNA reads TGCGCCAGCAGCTTCCCGGGGGACACTGAAGCTTTCTTT.

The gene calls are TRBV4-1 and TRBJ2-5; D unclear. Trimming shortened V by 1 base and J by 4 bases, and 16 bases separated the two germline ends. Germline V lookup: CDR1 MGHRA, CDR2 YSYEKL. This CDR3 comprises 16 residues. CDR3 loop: CASSQGPGSLGETQYF. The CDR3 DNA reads TGCGCCAGCAGCCAAGGACCCGGGTCCCTAGGAGAGACCCAGTACTTC.

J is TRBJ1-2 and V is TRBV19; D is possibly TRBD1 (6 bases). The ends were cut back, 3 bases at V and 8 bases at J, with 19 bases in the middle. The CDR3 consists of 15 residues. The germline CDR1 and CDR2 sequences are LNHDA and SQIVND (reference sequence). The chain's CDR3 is CASSIPLTGSIGYTF. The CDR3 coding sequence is TGTGCCAGTAGTATCCCCTTGACAGGTAGCATCGGCTACACCTTC.

The CDR3 is CASSLTGAAYEQYF. The CDR3 nucleotides are TGCGCCAGCAGCTTGACAGGGGCGGCCTACGAGCAGTACTTC. The rearrangement uses TRBV5-1 and TRBJ2-7, with 7 bases lining up with TRBD1. J was trimmed by 2 bases and V by 1 base; bases with no gene match: 3. The CDR3 is 14 residues long. CDR1 is SGHRS and CDR2 is YFSETQ in the germline V gene.

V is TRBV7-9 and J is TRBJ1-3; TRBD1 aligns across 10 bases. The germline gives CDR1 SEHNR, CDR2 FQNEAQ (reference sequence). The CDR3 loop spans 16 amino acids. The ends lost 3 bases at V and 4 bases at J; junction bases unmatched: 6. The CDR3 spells CASSFTGTGDGNTIYF. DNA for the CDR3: TGTGCCAGCAGCTTCACCGGGACAGGGGACGGAAACACCATATATTTT. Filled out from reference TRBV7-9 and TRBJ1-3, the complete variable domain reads DTGVSQNPRHKITKRGQNVTFRCDPISEHNRLYWYRQTLGQGPEFLTYFQNEAQLEKSRLLSDRFSAERPKGSFSTLEIQRTEQGDSAMYLCASSFTGTGDGNTIYFGEGSWLTVV.

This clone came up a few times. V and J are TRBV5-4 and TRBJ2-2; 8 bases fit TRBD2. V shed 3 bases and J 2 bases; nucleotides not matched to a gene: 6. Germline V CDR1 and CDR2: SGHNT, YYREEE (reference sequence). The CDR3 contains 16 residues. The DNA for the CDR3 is TGTGCCAGCAGCTGGGGCGGGGGGCGCAACACCGGGGAGCTGTTTTTT. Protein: CASSWGGGRNTGELFF. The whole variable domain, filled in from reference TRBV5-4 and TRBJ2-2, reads ETGVTQSPTHLIKTRGQQVTLRCSSQSGHNTVSWYQQALGQGPQFIFQYYREEENGRGNFPPRFSGLQFPNYSSELNVNALELDDSALYLCASSWGGGRNTGELFFGEGSRLTVL.

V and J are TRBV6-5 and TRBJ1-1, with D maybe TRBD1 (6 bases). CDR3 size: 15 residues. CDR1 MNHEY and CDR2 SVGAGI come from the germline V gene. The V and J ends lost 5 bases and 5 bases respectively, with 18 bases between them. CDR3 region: CASSRPGGRRTEAFF. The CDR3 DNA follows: TGTGCCAGCAGTCGACCTGGGGGCAGGCGAACTGAAGCTTTCTTT.

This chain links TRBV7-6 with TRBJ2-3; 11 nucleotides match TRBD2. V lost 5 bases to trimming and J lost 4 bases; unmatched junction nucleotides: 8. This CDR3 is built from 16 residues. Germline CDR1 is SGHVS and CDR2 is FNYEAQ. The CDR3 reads CASSPLAGGGADTQYF. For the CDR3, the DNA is TGTGCCAGCAGCCCCCTAGCGGGGGGCGGAGCAGATACGCAGTATTTT. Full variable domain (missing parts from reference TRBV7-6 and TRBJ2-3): GAGVSQSPRYKVTKRGQDVALRCDPISGHVSLYWYRQALGQGPEFLTYFNYEAQQDKSGLPNDRFSAERPEGSISTLTIQRTEQRDSAMYRCASSPLAGGGADTQYFGPGTRLTVL.

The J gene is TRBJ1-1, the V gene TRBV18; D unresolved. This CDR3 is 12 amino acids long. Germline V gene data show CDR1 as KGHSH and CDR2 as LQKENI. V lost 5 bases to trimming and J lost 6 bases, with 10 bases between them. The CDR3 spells CASSTQRAEAFF. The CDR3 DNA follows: TGTGCCAGCTCAACCCAGAGGGCTGAAGCTTTCTTT. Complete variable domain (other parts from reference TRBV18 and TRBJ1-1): NAGVMQNPRHLVRRRGQEARLRCSPMKGHSHVYWYRQLPEEGLKFMVYLQKENIIDESGMPKERFSAEFPKEGPSILRIQQVVRGDSAAYFCASSTQRAEAFFGQGTRLTVV.

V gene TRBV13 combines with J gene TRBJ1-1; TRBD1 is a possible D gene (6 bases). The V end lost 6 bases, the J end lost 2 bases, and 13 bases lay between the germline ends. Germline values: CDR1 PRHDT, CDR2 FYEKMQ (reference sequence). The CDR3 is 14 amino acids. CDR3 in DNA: TGTGCCAGCAGATCCCAGGGGCGAAACACTGAAGCTTTCTTT. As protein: CASRSQGRNTEAFF.

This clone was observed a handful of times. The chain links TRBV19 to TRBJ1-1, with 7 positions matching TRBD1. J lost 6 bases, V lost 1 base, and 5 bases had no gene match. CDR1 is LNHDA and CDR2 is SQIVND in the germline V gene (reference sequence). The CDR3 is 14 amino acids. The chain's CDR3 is CASSIASGGPEAFF. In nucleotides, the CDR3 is TGTGCCAGTAGTATAGCCTCAGGGGGACCTGAAGCTTTCTTT.

The CDR3 sequence is CASSLGSGPYNEQFF. Here the CDR3 DNA reads TGTGCCAGCAGCTTAGGTAGCGGACCCTACAATGAGCAGTTCTTC. The V gene is TRBV11-2, the J gene TRBJ2-1, with D possibly being TRBD2 (6 bases). The CDR3 runs 15 residues. The V gene's germline CDR1 is SGHAT and CDR2 FQNNGV. V was trimmed by 1 base and J by 2 bases, leaving 9 bases between them.

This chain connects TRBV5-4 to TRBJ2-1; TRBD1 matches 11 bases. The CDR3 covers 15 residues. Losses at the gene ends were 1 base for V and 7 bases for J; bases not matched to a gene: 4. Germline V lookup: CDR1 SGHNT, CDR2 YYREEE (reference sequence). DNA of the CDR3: TGTGCCAGCAGCTTGAGGACAGGGGGCTTGAATGAGCAGTTCTTC. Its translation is CASSLRTGGLNEQFF.

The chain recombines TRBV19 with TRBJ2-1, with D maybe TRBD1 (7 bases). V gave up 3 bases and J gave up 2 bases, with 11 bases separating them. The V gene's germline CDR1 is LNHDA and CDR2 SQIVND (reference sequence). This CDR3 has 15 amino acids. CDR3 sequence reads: CASSIGGTAYNEQFF. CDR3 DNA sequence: TGTGCCAGTAGTATTGGCGGGACAGCCTACAATGAGCAGTTCTTC. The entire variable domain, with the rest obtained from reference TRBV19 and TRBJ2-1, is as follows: DGGITQSPKYLFRKEGQNVTLSCEQNLNHDAMYWYRQDPGQGLRLIYYSQIVNDFQKGDIAEGYSVSREKKESFPLTVTSAQKNPTAFYLCASSIGGTAYNEQFFGPGTRLTVL.

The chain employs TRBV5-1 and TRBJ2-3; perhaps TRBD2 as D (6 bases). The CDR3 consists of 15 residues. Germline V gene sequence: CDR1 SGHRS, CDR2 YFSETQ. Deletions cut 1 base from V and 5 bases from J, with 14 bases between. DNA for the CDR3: TGCGCCAGCAGCTTGAGGGACTCAAGGGTAGATACGCAGTATTTT. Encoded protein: CASSLRDSRVDTQYF.

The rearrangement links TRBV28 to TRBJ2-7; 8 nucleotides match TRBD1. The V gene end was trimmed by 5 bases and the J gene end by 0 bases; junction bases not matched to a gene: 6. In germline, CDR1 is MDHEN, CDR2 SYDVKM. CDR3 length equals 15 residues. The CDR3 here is CASSPDRDDSYEQYF. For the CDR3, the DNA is TGTGCCAGCAGTCCGGACAGGGACGACTCCTACGAGCAGTACTTC.

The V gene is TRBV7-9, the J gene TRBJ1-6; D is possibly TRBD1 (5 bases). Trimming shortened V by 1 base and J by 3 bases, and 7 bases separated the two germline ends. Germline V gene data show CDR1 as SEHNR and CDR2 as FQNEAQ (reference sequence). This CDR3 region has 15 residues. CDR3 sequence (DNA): TGTGCCAGCAGCTTAGACAGGATCTATAATTCACCCCTCCACTTT. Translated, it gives CASSLDRIYNSPLHF. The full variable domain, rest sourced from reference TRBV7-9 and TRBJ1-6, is DTGVSQNPRHKITKRGQNVTFRCDPISEHNRLYWYRQTLGQGPEFLTYFQNEAQLEKSRLLSDRFSAERPKGSFSTLEIQRTEQGDSAMYLCASSLDRIYNSPLHFGNGTRLTVT.

CDR3: CASRTAGGSLTEAFF. The DNA for the CDR3 is TGTGCCAGCAGAACAGCCGGCGGTTCCCTCACTGAAGCTTTCTTT. The V call is TRBV6-5, the J call TRBJ1-1, with D uncertain. Germline V lookup: CDR1 MNHEY, CDR2 SVGAGI. The V end lost 6 bases, the J end lost 4 bases, and 18 bases lay between the germline ends. The CDR3 totals 15 residues.

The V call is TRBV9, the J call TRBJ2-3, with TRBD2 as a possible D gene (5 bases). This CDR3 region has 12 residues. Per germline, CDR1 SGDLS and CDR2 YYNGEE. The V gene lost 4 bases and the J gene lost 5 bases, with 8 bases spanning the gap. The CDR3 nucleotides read TGTGCCAGCAGCTTGGGGAGAGATACGCAGTATTTT. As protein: CASSLGRDTQYF. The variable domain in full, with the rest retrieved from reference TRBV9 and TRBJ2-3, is DSGVTQTPKHLITATGQRVTLRCSPRSGDLSVYWYQQSLDQGLQFLIQYYNGEERAKGNILERFSAQQFPDLHSELNLSSLELGDSALYFCASSLGRDTQYFGPGTRLTVL.

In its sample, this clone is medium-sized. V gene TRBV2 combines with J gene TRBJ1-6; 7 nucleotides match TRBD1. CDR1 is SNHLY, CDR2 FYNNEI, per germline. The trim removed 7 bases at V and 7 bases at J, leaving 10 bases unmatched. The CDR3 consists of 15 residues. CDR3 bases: TGTGCCAGCAACCTCAGGGGGACAATAAATTCACCCCTCCACTTT. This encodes CASNLRGTINSPLHF.

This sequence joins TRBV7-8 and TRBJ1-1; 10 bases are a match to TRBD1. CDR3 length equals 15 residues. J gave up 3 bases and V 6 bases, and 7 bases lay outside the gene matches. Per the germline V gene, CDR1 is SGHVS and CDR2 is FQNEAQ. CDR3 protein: CASRDSGTGDTEAFF. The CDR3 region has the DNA TGTGCCAGCAGGGATTCCGGGACAGGGGACACTGAAGCTTTCTTT.